The TCR beta chain under discussion was sequenced for a study of early T cells in non-severe SARS-CoV-2 infection. Study details: The authors sequenced bulk RNA from unsorted whole blood, leaving chains unpaired. Study-level results: VDJdb-based matching was biased toward anti-spike CD8 responses and missed private and CD4 specificities.

Remarks on this clonotype: Antigen unknown.

Unique molecular identifiers (one per individual cDNA molecule) were attached. TCRdb reprocessed the 5' RACE reads with MiXCR, giving one entry per CDR3 protein. The sample yields over 60,000 distinct CDR3 sequences, 10% seen once. The clonotype comes from an adult who was a healthcare worker with PCR-confirmed SARS-CoV-2 infection or an uninfected control (not recorded which). Material: whole blood, obtained at baseline.

The CDR3 DNA reads as TGTGCCACCAGCAGGACTAGCGGGGAATCTAGCACAGATACGCAGTATTTT. Its protein product is CATSRTSGESSTDTQYF. The J gene is TRBJ2-3, the V gene TRBV15; 11 nucleotides line up with TRBD2. The CDR3 loop spans 17 amino acids. Germline assignment: CDR1 LNHNV and CDR2 YYDKDF (reference sequence). The trim removed 3 bases at V and 0 bases at J, leaving 5 bases unmatched.